This T cell receptor beta chain came from a study of technical replicates of blood from several donors (dated by TCRdb to 2015 to 2018). From the cysteine up to the phenylalanine, the CDR3 has a length of 14 residues. The CDR3 DNA has 42 bases and is translated from base 1. V and J lose 4 bases and 8 bases, and a span of 17 bases separates them. CDR1 and CDR2, looked up from the germline V gene (reference sequence), are LNHDA and SQIVND. As concerns this clone: Its antigen remains unidentified. No clone much larger than this one lies a single base away; base qualities are absent.

The receptor library was made with the immunoSEQ multiplex PCR assay. TCRdb mirrors the immuneACCESS table, restricted to in-frame sequences. Some clones are absent from its copies; in checked studies, under half trace to an unresolved V gene, and the reason for the others is unknown. In all, the sample holds about 62,000 clones, and 70% to 90% of those were seen once. The ten largest clonotypes hold roughly 5.2% of the sample. This TCR came from a human donor in good health. Some clones in this sample may be carry-over from other donors' samples. Sequenced: PBMCs. The V and J segments used are TRBV19 and TRBJ1-2, with TRBD1 as a weak D call on 5 bases. The CDR3 in this case is CASSTQQDLRGYTF. At the DNA level, the sequence is TGTGCCAGTAGTACCCAACAGGACCTTAGAGGCTACACCTTC.